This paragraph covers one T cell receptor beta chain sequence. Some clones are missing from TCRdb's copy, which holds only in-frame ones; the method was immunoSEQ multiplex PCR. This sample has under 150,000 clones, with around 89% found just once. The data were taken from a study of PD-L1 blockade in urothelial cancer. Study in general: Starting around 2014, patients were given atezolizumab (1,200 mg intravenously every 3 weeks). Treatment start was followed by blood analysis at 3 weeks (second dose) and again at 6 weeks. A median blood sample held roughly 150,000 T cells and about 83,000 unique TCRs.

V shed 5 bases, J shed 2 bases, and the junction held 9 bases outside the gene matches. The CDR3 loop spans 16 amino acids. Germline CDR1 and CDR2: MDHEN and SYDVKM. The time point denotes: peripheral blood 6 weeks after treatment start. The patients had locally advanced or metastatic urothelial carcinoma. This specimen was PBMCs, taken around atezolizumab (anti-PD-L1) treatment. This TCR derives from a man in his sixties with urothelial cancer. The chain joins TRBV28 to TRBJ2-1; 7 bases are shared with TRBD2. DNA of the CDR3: TGTGCCAGCAGTCCTCTTTGGGGAGGGCCCTACAATGAGCAGTTCTTC. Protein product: CASSPLWGGPYNEQFF.